The next 20 T cell receptor beta chains were all read from a single sample in a study of CD4 T cells in relation to SARS-CoV-2 and coronaviruses (dated by TCRdb to the early 2020s). Library preparation was by the immunoSEQ multiplex PCR assay. Entries here come from immuneACCESS through TCRdb and include only in-frame sequences with V and J called. Some clones fail to appear in such tables; in the studies checked, an unresolved V gene covers under half of the shortfall, and the cause of the remainder is unknown. For this sample the table gives about 16,000 clones, of which around 78% were detected only once. 15% to 17% of the sample is taken by the ten largest. Their cognate antigens are unknown. CD4+ T cells from unexposed donors were collected before the COVID-19 pandemic (2011-2018). Following 10 days of culture, the EasySep CD4+ T cell isolation kit was used to isolate CD4+ T cells. Source material: CD4+ T cells from PBMCs, cultured in vitro. The receptors were sampled from a human donor in good health.

The V call is TRBV24-1, the J call TRBJ2-1; D gene uncertain. CDR3 length equals 12 residues. Germline values: CDR1 KGHDR, CDR2 SFDVKD. The V gene lost 4 bases and the J gene lost 4 bases, with 4 bases spanning the gap. Written as DNA, the CDR3 is TGTGCCACCAGTGAGTCTTACAATGAGCAGTTCTTC. Protein product: CATSESYNEQFF.

The V call is TRBV2, the J call TRBJ2-1; 9 nucleotides agree with TRBD2. Germline CDR1 is SNHLY and CDR2 is FYNNEI. V dropped 5 bases and J dropped 0; count of bases not matched to a gene: 5. This CDR3 comprises 16 residues. CDR3 amino acids: CASSMREGASYNEQFF. CDR3 sequence (DNA): TGTGCCAGCAGTATGCGGGAGGGGGCCTCCTACAATGAGCAGTTCTTC.

The sample holds a few counts of this clone. The chain recombines TRBV7-3 with TRBJ1-1, with a tentative D call TRBD1 (6 bases). The V end was cut by 5 bases, the J end by 1 base, with 11 bases between. This CDR3 is built from 14 residues. Germline values: CDR1 SGHTA, CDR2 FQGTGA. The CDR3 DNA is TGTGCCAGCAGCCTTGGGACACCGAACACTGAAGCTTTCTTT. It codes for CASSLGTPNTEAFF.

This chain uses TRBV14 with TRBJ2-1; D perhaps matches TRBD2 (5 bases). The CDR3 is made up of 14 amino acids. Germline V gene lookup returns CDR1 SGHDN and CDR2 FVKESK. V was cut by 1 base and J by 10 bases, with 14 bases left in between. The CDR3 region has the DNA TGTGCCAGCAGCCAAGTAGGCGGGCGGTCAGAGCAGTTCTTC. Translated: CASSQVGGRSEQFF.

This clone was observed a handful of times. This rearrangement joins TRBV7-9 to TRBJ1-2, with D maybe TRBD1 (5 bases). Trimming took off 1 base at V and 3 bases at J, with 12 bases between the two ends. The CDR3 loop spans 15 amino acids. Germline CDR1 is SEHNR and CDR2 is FQNEAQ (reference sequence). CDR3 nucleotides: TGTGCCAGCAGCTTAGTTACAGGTACAGACTATGGCTACACCTTC. It codes for CASSLVTGTDYGYTF.

This chain links TRBV29-1 with TRBJ1-4; TRBD1 matches 10 bases. Per the germline V gene, CDR1 is SQVTM and CDR2 is ANQGSEA. Trimming removed 3 bases from V and 6 bases from J; junction bases left unmatched: 4. The CDR3 contains 14 residues. CDR3: CSVDGGTGDEKLFF. Written as DNA, the CDR3 is TGCAGCGTTGACGGGGGGACAGGGGATGAAAAACTGTTTTTT.

This clone was detected a few times. The V gene is TRBV27, the J gene TRBJ2-3; D unresolved. CDR3 length equals 14 residues. V lost 8 bases and J lost 0, with 12 bases in between. Looked up from germline, CDR1 is MNHEY and CDR2 is SMNVEV (reference sequence). The CDR3 region is CASQGISSTDTQYF. Here the CDR3 DNA reads TGTGCCAGCCAAGGGATCTCTAGCACAGATACGCAGTATTTT.

This chain connects TRBV15 to TRBJ2-5; D gene ambiguous. The CDR3 is 14 amino acids. Trimming removed 1 base at V and 4 bases at J, with 10 bases between. The germline gives CDR1 LNHNV, CDR2 YYDKDF (reference sequence). The CDR3 nucleotides are TGTGCCACCAGCAGAGCTGTTCTCCCAGAGACCCAGTACTTC. Translation: CATSRAVLPETQYF. Based on the CDR3 plus reference TRBV15 and TRBJ2-5, the full variable domain is DAMVIQNPRYQVTQFGKPVTLSCSQTLNHNVMYWYQQKSSQAPKLLFHYYDKDFNNEADTPDNFQSRRPNTSFCFLDIRSPGLGDTAMYLCATSRAVLPETQYFGPGTRLLVL.

The V call is TRBV25-1, the J call TRBJ2-3; no definite D call. Trimming left V 2 bases short and J 2 bases short, with 11 bases between. Germline-derived CDR1 and CDR2 are MGHDK and SYGVNS. The CDR3 totals 15 residues. The CDR3 nucleotides read TGTGCCAGCAGTGAAAAGGACGTATACACAGATACGCAGTATTTT. It encodes CASSEKDVYTDTQYF.

J is TRBJ2-7 and V is TRBV28, with 8 positions matching TRBD2. V lost 7 bases to trimming and J lost 2 bases; unmatched junction nucleotides: 10. This CDR3 is built from 15 residues. Per the germline V gene, CDR1 is MDHEN and CDR2 is SYDVKM. The CDR3 coding sequence is TGTGCCAGCACCGTACCGGGACTAGGCCCCTACGAGCAGTACTTC. This sequence encodes CASTVPGLGPYEQYF.

This clone came up once. The gene calls are TRBV29-1 and TRBJ2-5; no clear D gene. Per the germline V gene, CDR1 is SQVTM and CDR2 is ANQGSEA. The V gene lost 5 bases and the J gene lost 0 bases, with 10 bases spanning the gap. This CDR3 spans 13 amino acids. This CDR3 is CSVRLMYQETQYF. The DNA for the CDR3 is TGCAGCGTTCGCCTTATGTACCAAGAGACCCAGTACTTC.

V usage is TRBV5-6 and J usage is TRBJ2-7; 13 bases are a match to TRBD2. The CDR3 has 16 residues. V was clipped by 3 bases and J by 4 bases; unmatched bases: 7. Per the germline V gene, CDR1 is SGHDT and CDR2 is YYEEEE. The CDR3 region is CASSWRTSGSKYEQYF. CDR3 sequence (DNA): TGTGCCAGCAGCTGGAGGACTAGCGGGAGTAAGTACGAGCAGTACTTC.

The V and J genes are TRBV5-3 and TRBJ1-1, with D unclear. TRBV5-3 counts as an open reading frame of uncertain function. V gave up 4 bases and J gave up 0 bases, with 13 bases separating them. This CDR3 comprises 15 residues. CDR3 sequence (DNA): TGTGCCAGAAGCCCCCCGGGCAGTTTGAACACTGAAGCTTTCTTT. Protein sequence: CARSPPGSLNTEAFF.

The rearrangement uses TRBV6-4 and TRBJ1-1; 7 positions match TRBD1. V lost 6 bases, J lost 4 bases, and 5 bases stayed unmatched. Germline CDR1 reads MRHNA; CDR2 reads SNTAGT. The CDR3 is 13 residues long. CDR3 protein: CASSKTGLTEAFF. The DNA of the CDR3 is TGTGCCAGCAGCAAGACAGGGCTCACTGAAGCTTTCTTT.

The V gene is TRBV7-8, the J gene TRBJ1-4, with a possible D match to TRBD1 (5 bases). V lost 2 bases, J lost 7 bases, and 8 bases lay in between. Per germline, CDR1 SGHVS and CDR2 FQNEAQ. This CDR3 is 13 amino acids long. The CDR3 loop reads CASSLRGGEKLFF. CDR3 DNA sequence: TGTGCCAGCAGCTTACGTGGGGGTGAAAAACTGTTTTTT.

The V gene is TRBV30, the J gene TRBJ1-4; D gene ambiguous. Germline V lookup: CDR1 GTSNPN, CDR2 SVGIG (reference sequence). V lost 3 bases and J lost 4, with 12 bases in between. There are 14 residues in the CDR3. The CDR3 DNA is TGTGCCTGGAGCGACTTAAGGAGTAATGAAAAACTGTTTTTT. Its translation is CAWSDLRSNEKLFF.

The V and J genes are TRBV9 and TRBJ2-7, with 11 bases matching TRBD2. This CDR3 is built from 16 residues. With 4 bases clipped from V and 3 bases from J, the junction kept 9 bases outside the gene matches. Germline loops: CDR1 SGDLS, CDR2 YYNGEE. DNA of the CDR3: TGTGCCAGCAGCACGGGACTAGCGGACCTCGGCTACGAGCAGTACTTC. As protein: CASSTGLADLGYEQYF.

The rearrangement uses TRBV7-8 and TRBJ2-6, with D perhaps given as TRBD1 or TRBD2 (5 bases each). This CDR3 spans 19 amino acids. Between the trimmed V and J ends, which lost 5 bases and 5 bases, there was a span of 25 bases. CDR1 is SGHVS and CDR2 is FQNEAQ in the germline V gene. Here the CDR3 reads CASSRRRGHREGRANVLTF. The CDR3 DNA reads TGTGCCAGCAGCAGAAGACGTGGACACCGGGAAGGGAGGGCCAACGTCCTGACTTTC. The variable domain in full, completed from reference TRBV7-8 and TRBJ2-6, reads GAGVSQSPRYKVAKRGQDVALRCDPISGHVSLFWYQQALGQGPEFLTYFQNEAQLDKSGLPSDRFFAERPEGSVSTLKIQRTQQEDSAVYLCASSRRRGHREGRANVLTFGAGSRLTVL.

Only one count was recorded for this clone. This rearrangement joins TRBV28 to TRBJ1-2; TRBD1 matches at 7 bases. Trimming cost V 2 bases and J 3 bases; bases outside gene matches: 9. The CDR3 consists of 16 residues. Germline CDR1 and CDR2: MDHEN and SYDVKM. CDR3 residues: CASSLPPGQDYYGYTF. The CDR3 bases are TGTGCCAGCAGTTTACCCCCTGGACAGGATTACTATGGCTACACCTTC.

J is TRBJ2-7 and V is TRBV14, with a tentative D call TRBD2 (6 bases). Per germline, CDR1 SGHDN and CDR2 FVKESK. The CDR3 has 14 residues. The V and J ends lost 2 bases and 4 bases respectively, with 12 bases between them. Here the CDR3 DNA reads TGTGCCAGCAGCCAATTAACCGGGACTTACGAGCAGTACTTC. Translating gives CASSQLTGTYEQYF.